A single TCR beta chain is shown here with its context. Antigen specificity is unknown. The data are from a study of cytomegalovirus exposure and HLA in healthy donors. Study results and limitations: Altogether, about 160 TCR beta chains were recorded as cytomegalovirus-associated.

The primer mix had 60 Vbeta and 13 Jbeta primers. The assay was immunoSEQ multiplex PCR, and TCRdb's table has in-frame clones only and misses some. Altogether 130,000 to 150,000 clones are present, over 70% being singletons, with the ten largest covering about 6.7%. The sample comprised PBMCs. This clonotype originated in a woman aged 40-49 years in good health and CMV-seropositive.

CDR3 bases: TGCGCCAGCAGCCCCCCCGGGACAGGGCACATATATTTT. It yields the protein CASSPPGTGHIYF. The chain uses TRBV5-1 and TRBJ1-3; 9 bases are a match to TRBD1. Germline CDR1 is SGHRS and CDR2 is YFSETQ. This CDR3 comprises 13 residues. J was trimmed by 12 bases and V by 4 bases; bases with no gene match: 8.